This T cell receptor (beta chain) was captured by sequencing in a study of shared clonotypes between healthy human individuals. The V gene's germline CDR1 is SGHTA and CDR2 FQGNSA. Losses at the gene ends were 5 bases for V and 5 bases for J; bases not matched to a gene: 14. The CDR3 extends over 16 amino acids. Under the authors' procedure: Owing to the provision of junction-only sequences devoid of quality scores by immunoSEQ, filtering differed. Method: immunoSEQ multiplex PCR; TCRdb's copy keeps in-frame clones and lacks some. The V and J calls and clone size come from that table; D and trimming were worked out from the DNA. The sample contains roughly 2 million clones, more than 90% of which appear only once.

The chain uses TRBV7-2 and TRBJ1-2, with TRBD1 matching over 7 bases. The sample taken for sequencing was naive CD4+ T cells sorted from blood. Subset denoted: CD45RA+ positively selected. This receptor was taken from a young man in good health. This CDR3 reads CASSLRQGGDTYGYTF. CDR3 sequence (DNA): TGTGCCAGCAGCCTTCGACAGGGTGGGGATACTTATGGCTACACCTTC.